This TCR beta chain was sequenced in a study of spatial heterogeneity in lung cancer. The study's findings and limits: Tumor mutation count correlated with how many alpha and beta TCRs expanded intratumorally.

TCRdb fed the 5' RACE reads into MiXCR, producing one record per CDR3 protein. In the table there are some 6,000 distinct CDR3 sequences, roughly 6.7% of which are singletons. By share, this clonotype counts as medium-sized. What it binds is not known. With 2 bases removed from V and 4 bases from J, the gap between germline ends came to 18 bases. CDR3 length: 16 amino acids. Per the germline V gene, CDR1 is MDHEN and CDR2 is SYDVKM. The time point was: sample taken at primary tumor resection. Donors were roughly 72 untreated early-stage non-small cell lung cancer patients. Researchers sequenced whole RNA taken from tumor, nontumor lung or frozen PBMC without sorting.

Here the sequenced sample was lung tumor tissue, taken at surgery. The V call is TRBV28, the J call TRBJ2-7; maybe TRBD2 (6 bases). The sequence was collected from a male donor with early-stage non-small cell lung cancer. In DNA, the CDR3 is TGTGCCAGCAGTTTAATATCACAGGCCGGAGGGTACGAGCAGTACTTC. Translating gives CASSLISQAGGYEQYF.